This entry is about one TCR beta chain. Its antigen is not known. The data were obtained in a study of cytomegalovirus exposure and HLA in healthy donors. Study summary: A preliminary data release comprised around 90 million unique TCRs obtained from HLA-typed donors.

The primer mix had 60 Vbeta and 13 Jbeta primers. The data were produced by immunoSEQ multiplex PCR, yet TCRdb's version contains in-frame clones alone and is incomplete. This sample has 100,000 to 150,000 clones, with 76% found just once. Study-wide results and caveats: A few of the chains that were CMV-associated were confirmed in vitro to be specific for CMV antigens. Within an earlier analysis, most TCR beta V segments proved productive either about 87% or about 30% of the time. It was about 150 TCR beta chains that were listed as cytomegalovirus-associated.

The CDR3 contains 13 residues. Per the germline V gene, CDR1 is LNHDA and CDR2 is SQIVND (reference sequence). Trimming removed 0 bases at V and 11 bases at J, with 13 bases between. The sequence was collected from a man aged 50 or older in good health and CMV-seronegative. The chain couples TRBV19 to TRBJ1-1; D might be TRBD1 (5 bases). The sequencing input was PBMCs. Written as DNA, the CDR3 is TGTGCCAGTAGTATAGATCGGACGGAGGGGGCTTTCTTT. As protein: CASSIDRTEGAFF. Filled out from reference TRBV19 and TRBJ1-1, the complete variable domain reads DGGITQSPKYLFRKEGQNVTLSCEQNLNHDAMYWYRQDPGQGLRLIYYSQIVNDFQKGDIAEGYSVSREKKESFPLTVTSAQKNPTAFYLCASSIDRTEGAFFGQGTRLTVV.